These T cell receptor beta chains were read from a single sample in a study of siplizumab effects on memory and regulatory T cells. Using immunoSEQ multiplex PCR, the repertoire was profiled, and TCRdb retains in-frame clones only, with some absent. This sample has fewer than 8,500 clones, with 35% to 45% found just once. Their antigens are not known. Sequencing was performed on CFSE-low (dividing) CD8+ T cells sorted from an allogeneic mixed lymphocyte reaction. Receptors originate from a human donor in good health; the cells came from an allogeneic mixed lymphocyte reaction. Each CDR3 is given with its conserved first and last residue. Some rows have no size entry. The others give once, few or many, or a class for an expanded clone.

TRBV6-1	NA	TRBJ2-1	CATKNSGEQFF
TRBV10-3	few	TRBJ2-1	CAISEPSTSGSSYNEQFF
TRBV4-3	NA	TRBJ2-3	CASSQGEATTDTQYF
TRBV7-6	medium-sized	TRBJ2-7	CASSLAGGPYEQYF
TRBV7-3	few	TRBJ2-7	CASSPLTGQATEQYF
TRBV5-5	few	TRBJ2-1	CATSGTSGRNEQFF
TRBV4-1	NA	TRBJ2-5	CASSQVGGGVETQYF
TRBV10-3	few	TRBJ2-1	CAISEGPDNEQFF
TRBV7-9	few	NA	CASSRPTGTYEQYF
TRBV2	NA	TRBJ2-7	CASSFRTSGYEQYF
TRBV28	few	TRBJ1-2	CAIPGEGGGYGYTF
TRBV9	few	TRBJ2-7	CASSVGRGFSYEQYF
TRBV13	NA	TRBJ2-7	CASSPGRGLYEQYF
TRBV30	medium-sized	TRBJ2-7	CAWKYLGEDYEQYF
TRBV13	NA	TRBJ2-2	CASSFGVVGLAANTGELFF
TRBV5-5	NA	TRBJ2-7	CASSLSQALDEQYF
TRBV11-3	once	TRBJ2-7	CASSLGLMGGNEQYF
TRBV19	medium-sized	TRBJ2-7	CASSIGAGRAGEQYF
TRBV5-5	NA	TRBJ2-5	CARSLRDNQETQYF
TRBV28	NA	TRBJ2-3	CASVESMPDTQYF
TRBV7-3	NA	TRBJ2-2	CASSITGELFF
TRBV5-1	medium-sized	TRBJ1-1	CASSLGARMNTEAFF